This T cell receptor (beta chain) was retrieved from a study of shared clonotypes between healthy human individuals. Trimming pared 5 bases from V and 6 bases from J, leaving 19 bases between. Germline V lookup: CDR1 MNHEY, CDR2 SMNVEV (reference sequence). The CDR3 runs to 16 residues. Generated by immunoSEQ multiplex PCR, the TCRdb table keeps only in-frame clones and is missing some. The profile shows approximately 2.1 million clones, approximately 93% of them singletons. This rearrangement joins TRBV27 to TRBJ2-2; D unclear. Input material: naive CD4+ T cells from PBMCs. Subset: CD45RA+ positively selected. The receptor comes from a man aged 18 to 29 in good health. Some clones in this sample may be carry-over from other donors' samples. CDR3 residues: CASSPQPTGWAGELFF. CDR3 bases: TGTGCCAGCAGTCCCCAACCGACTGGATGGGCCGGGGAGCTGTTTTTT.